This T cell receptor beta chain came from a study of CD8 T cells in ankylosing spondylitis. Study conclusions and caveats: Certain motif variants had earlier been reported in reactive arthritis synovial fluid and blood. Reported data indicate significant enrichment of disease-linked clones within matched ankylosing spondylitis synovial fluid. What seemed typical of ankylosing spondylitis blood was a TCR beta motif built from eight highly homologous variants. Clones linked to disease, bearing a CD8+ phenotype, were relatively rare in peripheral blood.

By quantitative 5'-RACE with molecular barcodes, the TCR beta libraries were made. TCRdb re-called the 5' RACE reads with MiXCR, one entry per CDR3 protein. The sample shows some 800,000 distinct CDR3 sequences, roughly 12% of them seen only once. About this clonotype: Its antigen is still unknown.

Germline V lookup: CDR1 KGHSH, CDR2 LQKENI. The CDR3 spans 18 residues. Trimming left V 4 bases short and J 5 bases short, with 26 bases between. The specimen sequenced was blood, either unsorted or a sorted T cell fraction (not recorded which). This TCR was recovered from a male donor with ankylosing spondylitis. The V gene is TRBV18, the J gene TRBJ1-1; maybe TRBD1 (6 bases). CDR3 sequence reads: CASSQVWLGGLVRTEAFF. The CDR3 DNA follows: TGTGCCAGCTCACAGGTTTGGTTAGGGGGTTTGGTCCGGACTGAAGCTTTCTTT.